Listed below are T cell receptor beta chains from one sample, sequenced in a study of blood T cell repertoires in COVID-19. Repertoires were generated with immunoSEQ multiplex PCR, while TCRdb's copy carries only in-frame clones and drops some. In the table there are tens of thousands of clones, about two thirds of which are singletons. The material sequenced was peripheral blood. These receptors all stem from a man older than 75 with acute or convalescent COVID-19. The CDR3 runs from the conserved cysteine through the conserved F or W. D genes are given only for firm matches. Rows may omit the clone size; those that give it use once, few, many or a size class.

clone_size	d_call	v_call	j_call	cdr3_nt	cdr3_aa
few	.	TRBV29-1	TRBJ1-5	TGCAGCGTGGGGAAGGGGGGCAATCAGCCCCAGCATTTT	CSVGKGGNQPQHF
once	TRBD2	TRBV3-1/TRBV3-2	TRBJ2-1	TGTGCCAGCAGCCCCCGGGTCACTAGCGGGGGAGGCCGAGATGAGCAGTTCTTC	CASSPRVTSGGGRDEQFF
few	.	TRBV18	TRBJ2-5	TGTGCCAGCTCTCCTCGACAGGCGGTCCAAGAGACCCAGTACTTC	CASSPRQAVQETQYF
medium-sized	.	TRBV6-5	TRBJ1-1	TGTGCCAGCAGTTACTCGCAGGGGAGGAACACTGAAGCTTTCTTT	CASSYSQGRNTEAFF
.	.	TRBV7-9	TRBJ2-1	TGTGCCAGCAGCAGGGGGGGCATGTACAATGAGCAGTTCTTC	CASSRGGMYNEQFF
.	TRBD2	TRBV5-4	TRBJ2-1	TGTGCCAGCAGCCTACCCCCCGGGACTAACTACAATGAGCAGTTCTTC	CASSLPPGTNYNEQFF
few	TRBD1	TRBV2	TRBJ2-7	TGTGCCGCGGCTTGGACAGGGTTCTACGAGCAGTACTTC	CAAAWTGFYEQYF
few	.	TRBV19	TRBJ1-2	TGTGCCAGTAGTTGGGGGGATAACTATGGCTACACCTTC	CASSWGDNYGYTF
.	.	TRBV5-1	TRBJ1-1	TGCGCCAGCAGCTTGACAGACACTGAAGCTTTCTTT	CASSLTDTEAFF
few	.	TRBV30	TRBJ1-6	TGTGCCTGGAGTGTCGAGGCCTATAATTCACCCCTCCACTTT	CAWSVEAYNSPLHF
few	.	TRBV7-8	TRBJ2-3	TGTGCCAGCAGCTCCCGTGGGCTCTCTAGCACAGATACGCAGTATTTT	CASSSRGLSSTDTQYF
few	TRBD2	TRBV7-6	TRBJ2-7	TGTGCCAGCAGCCCGGGACTAGCGGGGGGCTTAGACGAGCAGTACTTC	CASSPGLAGGLDEQYF
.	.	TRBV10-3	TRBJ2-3	TGTGCCATCAGTGCGGAGGATACGCAGTATTTT	CAISAEDTQYF
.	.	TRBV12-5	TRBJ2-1	TGTGCTAGTGGCTCAGGACAGTTACTATACAATGAGCAGTTCTTC	CASGSGQLLYNEQFF
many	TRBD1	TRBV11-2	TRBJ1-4	TGTGCCAGCAGCCAGGGGACAGCCGGAACGGAAAAACTGTTTTTT	CASSQGTAGTEKLFF
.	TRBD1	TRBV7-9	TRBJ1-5	TGTGCCAGCAGCTTCGGGACAGGGGTGGGCCAGCCCCAGCATTTT	CASSFGTGVGQPQHF
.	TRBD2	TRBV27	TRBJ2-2	TGTGCCAGCAACCCCAAGGGTAGCGGGAGGCGGGACACCGGGGAGCTGTTTTTT	CASNPKGSGRRDTGELFF
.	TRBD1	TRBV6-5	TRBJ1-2	TGTGCCAGCAGCCGAACCGGGACAGGGGACGGCTACACCTTC	CASSRTGTGDGYTF
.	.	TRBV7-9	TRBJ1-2	TGTGCCAGCAGCTTAGAGCAGGACTATGGCTACACCTTC	CASSLEQDYGYTF
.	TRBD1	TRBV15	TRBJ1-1	TGTGCCACCAGCTCCCCCAGGGGGATTAACACTGAAGCTTTCTTT	CATSSPRGINTEAFF
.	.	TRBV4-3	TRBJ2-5	TGCGCCAGCAGCCAAGATCGATCGGGAGCGCCGACCCAGTACTTC	CASSQDRSGAPTQYF
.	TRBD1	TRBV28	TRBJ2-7	TGTGCCAGCACCCTCGGGACAGCCTACGAGCAGTACTTC	CASTLGTAYEQYF
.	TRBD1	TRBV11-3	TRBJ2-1	TGTGCCAGCAGCTTCCAGCAACCGGGACAGGGGCCCTACAATGAGCAGTTCTTC	CASSFQQPGQGPYNEQFF
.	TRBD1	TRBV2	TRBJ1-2	TGTGCCAGCAGAGATACGGGGACAGCCCCGGGCGGCTACACCTTC	CASRDTGTAPGGYTF
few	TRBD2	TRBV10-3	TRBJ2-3	TGTGCCATCTCACTGGGGGGGGAGATAGGCACAGATACGCAGTATTTT	CAISLGGEIGTDTQYF
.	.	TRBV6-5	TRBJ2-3	TGTGCCAGCAGTTCGACGGGTGGAAACACAGATACGCAGTATTTT	CASSSTGGNTDTQYF
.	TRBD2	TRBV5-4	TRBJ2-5	TGTGCCAGCAGCTTGGCCTCCGGACTAGCGGGGGAGCAAGAGACCCAGTACTTC	CASSLASGLAGEQETQYF
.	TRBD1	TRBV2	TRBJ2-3	TGTGCCAGCAGTGAAGCGGGGGGACAGGGGTTCACAGATACGCAGTATTTT	CASSEAGGQGFTDTQYF
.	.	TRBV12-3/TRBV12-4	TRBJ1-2	TGTGCCAGCAGTTTAGCCGGGAGCTATGGCTACACCTTC	CASSLAGSYGYTF
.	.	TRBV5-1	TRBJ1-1	TGCGCCACCACCGGAAGTGAGCGCGGGGAGCACACTGAAGCTTTCTTT	CATTGSERGEHTEAFF
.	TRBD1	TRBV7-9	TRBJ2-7	TGTGCCACAGACAGGGGGCTTAATGACGAGCAGTACTTC	CATDRGLNDEQYF
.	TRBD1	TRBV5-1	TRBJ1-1	TGCGCCAGCAGCTTGAACAGGGGTAACACTGAAGCTTTCTTT	CASSLNRGNTEAFF
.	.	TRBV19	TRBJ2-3	TGTGCCAGTAGTAATAGGGGGGATACGCAGTATTTT	CASSNRGDTQYF
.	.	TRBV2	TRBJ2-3	TGTGCCAGCAGGGGGGGGCGCGTCACAGATACGCAGTATTTT	CASRGGRVTDTQYF
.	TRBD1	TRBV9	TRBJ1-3	TGTGCCAGCAGCCCGACCCCGACAGGGTATAGAAACACCATATATTTT	CASSPTPTGYRNTIYF
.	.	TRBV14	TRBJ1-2	TGTGCCAGCAGCCAAGGGACAGTGGCTGGCGGCTACACCTTC	CASSQGTVAGGYTF
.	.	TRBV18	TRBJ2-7	TGTGCCAGCTCACCCCCTGGGCAGGGCAGGGACGAGCAGTACTTC	CASSPPGQGRDEQYF
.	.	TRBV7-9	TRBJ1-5	TGTGCCAGCAGCTACCAGGGTCAGCCCCAGCATTTT	CASSYQGQPQHF
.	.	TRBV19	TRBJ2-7	TGTGCCAGTAGTACCGGGACAGCGGGCTACGAGCAGTACTTC	CASSTGTAGYEQYF
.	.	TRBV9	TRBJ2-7	TGTGCCAGCAGCGTCTTAAGTACCCAGGACGAGCAGTACTTC	CASSVLSTQDEQYF